This TCR beta chain was captured by sequencing in a study of PD-L1 blockade in urothelial cancer. Across the whole study: Analysis of blood occurred 3 weeks (second dose) and 6 weeks after treatment start.

Worth noting for this clone: Its antigen is not identified.

The investigators introduced synthetic TCR analog templates into each PCR as spikes. The assay was immunoSEQ multiplex PCR, and TCRdb's table has in-frame clones only and misses some. The table has about 82,000 clones, about nine tenths seen once; the top ten hold 4.5% to 6.5%. The V end lost 4 bases, the J end lost 6 bases, and 19 bases lay between the germline ends. This CDR3 has 15 amino acids. Germline V gives CDR1 SGHRS, CDR2 YFSETQ. Study observations and caveats: A below-median TCR clonality in blood before treatment predicted better survival.

The V and J genes are TRBV5-1 and TRBJ1-1; no clear D. The source was PBMCs, collected around atezolizumab (anti-PD-L1) treatment. This clonotype was obtained from a woman aged 70-85 years with urothelial cancer. DNA for the CDR3: TGCGCCAGCAGCCCCCGAATTGGGGAGGCAGCTGAAGCTTTCTTT. This codes for CASSPRIGEAAEAFF.